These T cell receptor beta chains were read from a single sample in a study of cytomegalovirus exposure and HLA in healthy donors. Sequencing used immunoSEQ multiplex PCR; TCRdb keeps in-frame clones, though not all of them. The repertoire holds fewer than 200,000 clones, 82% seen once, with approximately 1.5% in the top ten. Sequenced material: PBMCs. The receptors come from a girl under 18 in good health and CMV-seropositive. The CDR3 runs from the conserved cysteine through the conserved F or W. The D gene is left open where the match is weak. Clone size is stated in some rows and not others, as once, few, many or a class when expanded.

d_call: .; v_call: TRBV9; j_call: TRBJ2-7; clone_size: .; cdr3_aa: CASSAQGGEQYF; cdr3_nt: TGTGCCAGCAGCGCACAAGGAGGGGAGCAGTACTTC
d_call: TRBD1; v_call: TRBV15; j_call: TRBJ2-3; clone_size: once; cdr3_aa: CATSRVRTGGTDTQYF; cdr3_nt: TGTGCCACCAGCAGAGTGCGGACAGGGGGCACAGATACGCAGTATTTT
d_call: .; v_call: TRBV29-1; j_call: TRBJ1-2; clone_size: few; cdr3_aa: CSSGAGDGVYAYTF; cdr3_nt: TGCAGCTCGGGAGCGGGTGACGGTGTTTACGCCTACACCTTC
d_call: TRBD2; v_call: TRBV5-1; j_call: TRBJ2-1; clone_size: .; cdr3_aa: CASSWAGVGEQFF; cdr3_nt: TGCGCCAGCTCCTGGGCGGGAGTGGGTGAGCAGTTCTTC
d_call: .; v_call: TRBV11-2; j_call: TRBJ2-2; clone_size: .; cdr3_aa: CASSFTGPTGELFF; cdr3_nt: TGTGCCAGCAGCTTCACAGGGCCCACCGGGGAGCTGTTTTTT
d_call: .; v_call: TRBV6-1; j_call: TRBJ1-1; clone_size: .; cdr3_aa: CASRRVLDTEAFF; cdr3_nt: TGTGCCAGCAGGAGGGTGTTGGACACTGAAGCTTTCTTT
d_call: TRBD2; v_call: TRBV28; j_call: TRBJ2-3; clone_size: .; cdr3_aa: CANRRAGGLGDTQYF; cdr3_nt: TGTGCCAACCGTAGAGCGGGGGGGCTTGGAGATACGCAGTATTTT
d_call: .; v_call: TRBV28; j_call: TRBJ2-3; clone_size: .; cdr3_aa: CASSTPGLVTDTQYF; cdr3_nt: TGTGCCAGCAGTACCCCGGGACTTGTCACAGATACGCAGTATTTT
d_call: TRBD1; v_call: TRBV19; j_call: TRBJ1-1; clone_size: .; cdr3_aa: CASSLWTGGGTGTEAFF; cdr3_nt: TGTGCCAGTAGCCTATGGACAGGGGGTGGGACGGGCACTGAAGCTTTCTTT
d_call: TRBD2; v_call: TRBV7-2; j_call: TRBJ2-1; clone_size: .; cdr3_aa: CASSLTSGNYNEQFF; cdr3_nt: TGTGCCAGCAGCTTGACTAGCGGCAATTACAATGAGCAGTTCTTC
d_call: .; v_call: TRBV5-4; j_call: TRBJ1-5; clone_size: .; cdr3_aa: CASSLERNQPQHF; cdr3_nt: TGTGCCAGCAGCTTGGAGAGAAATCAGCCCCAGCATTTT
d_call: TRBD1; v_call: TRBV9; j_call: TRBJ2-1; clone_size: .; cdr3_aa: CASSLLQGALYNEQFF; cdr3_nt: TGTGCCAGCAGCTTATTGCAGGGGGCGCTTTACAATGAGCAGTTCTTC
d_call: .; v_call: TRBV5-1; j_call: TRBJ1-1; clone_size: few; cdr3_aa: CASSLGGGGDTEAFF; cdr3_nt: TGCGCCAGCAGCTTGGGAGGGGGAGGGGACACTGAAGCTTTCTTT
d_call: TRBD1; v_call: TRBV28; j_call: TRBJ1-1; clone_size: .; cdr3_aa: CASSLGQGWNTEAFF; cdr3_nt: TGTGCCAGCAGTTTAGGACAGGGATGGAACACTGAAGCTTTCTTT
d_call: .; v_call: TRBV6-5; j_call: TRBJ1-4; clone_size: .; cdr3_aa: CASSSGTRNEKLFF; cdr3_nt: TGTGCCAGCAGTTCCGGGACAAGGAATGAAAAACTGTTTTTT
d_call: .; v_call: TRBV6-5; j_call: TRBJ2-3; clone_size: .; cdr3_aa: CASTSRLASDTQYF; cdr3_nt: TGTGCCAGCACCTCTAGGCTAGCGTCAGATACGCAGTATTTT
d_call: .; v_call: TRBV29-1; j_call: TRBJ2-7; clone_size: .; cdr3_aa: CSVLGQPYELYF; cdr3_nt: TGCAGCGTCTTGGGGCAACCCTACGAGCTGTACTTC